A single sample is the source of the 10 T cell receptor beta chains below, sequenced in a study of blood T cell repertoires in COVID-19. Clones were read by immunoSEQ multiplex PCR, and TCRdb kept only the in-frame ones, dropping some. The table has 100,000 or so clones, 80% to 90% seen once. Specimen: peripheral blood. These receptors were collected from a woman older than 75 with acute or convalescent COVID-19.

The genes are TRBV28 and TRBJ2-2; D ambiguous. CDR1 MDHEN and CDR2 SYDVKM come from the germline V gene. The CDR3 is 15 residues long. Trimming cost V 6 bases and J 4 bases, with 15 bases left between them. This CDR3 is CASSLLRVSTGELFF. The DNA of the CDR3 is TGTGCCAGCAGCTTACTCCGCGTGTCCACCGGGGAGCTGTTTTTT.

The chain is built from TRBV27 and TRBJ2-7; TRBD1 agrees at 7 bases. The ends lost 5 bases at V and 4 bases at J; junction bases unmatched: 8. CDR3 size: 14 residues. The germline V gene encodes CDR1 MNHEY and CDR2 SMNVEV (reference sequence). The CDR3 DNA reads TGTGCCAGCAGTCCCGGGACAGTGGGATACGAGCAGTACTTC. As protein: CASSPGTVGYEQYF.

The count of this clone is one. CDR3: CASSLARTGYGYTF. In DNA form, the CDR3 reads TGTGCCAGCAGCTTAGCACGGACAGGGTATGGCTACACCTTC. This chain joins TRBV11-2 and TRBJ1-2, with 8 bases that match TRBD1. Germline CDR1 reads SGHAT; CDR2 reads FQNNGV. This CDR3 contains 14 residues. V was pared by 1 base and J by 5 bases, with 3 bases of the junction left unmatched.

The chain has TRBV10-3 and TRBJ2-1; TRBD2 matches at 13 bases. CDR1 ENHRY and CDR2 SYGVKD come from the germline V gene. The CDR3 is made up of 16 amino acids. The V segment lost 5 bases and the J segment 6 bases; nucleotides outside the gene matches: 7. CDR3 protein: CAISKLAGGPSNEQFF. The CDR3 coding sequence is TGTGCCATCAGTAAACTAGCGGGGGGGCCTTCCAATGAGCAGTTCTTC.

The chain carries TRBV7-9 and TRBJ2-5; 7 nucleotides match TRBD1. The CDR3 consists of 14 residues. Trimming cost V 5 bases and J 4 bases; bases outside gene matches: 7. Germline assignment: CDR1 SEHNR and CDR2 FQNEAQ (reference sequence). CDR3 nucleotides: TGTGCCAGCAGCCGACAGGGAAGCCCAGAGACCCAGTACTTC. Translation: CASSRQGSPETQYF.

CDR3 sequence reads: CASGLPTGTQYF. In DNA form, the CDR3 reads TGTGCTAGTGGTTTGCCCACGGGGACCCAGTACTTC. This sequence joins TRBV12-5 and TRBJ2-5; unclear D gene. Trimming removed 2 bases from V and 7 bases from J, with 8 bases in between. Germline values: CDR1 LGHNT, CDR2 FRNRAP. The CDR3 runs to 12 residues.

This chain connects TRBV28 to TRBJ1-2; D remains ambiguous. Germline-derived CDR1 and CDR2 are MDHEN and SYDVKM. V lost 6 bases and J 3 bases, leaving 17 bases between the germline ends. The CDR3 loop spans 15 amino acids. CDR3 loop: CASSPGLVSDYGYTF. DNA for the CDR3: TGTGCCAGCAGCCCTGGTCTGGTTTCGGACTATGGCTACACCTTC.

This clone was picked up a small number of times. The chain carries TRBV12-1 and TRBJ1-5; the table gives TRBD1 as D, unverified against the DNA. TRBV12-1 is listed as a pseudogene. The CDR3 runs to 16 residues. The CDR3 is CASSPQGSYSNQPQHF. The CDR3 DNA sequence: TGTGCCAGCAGCCCACAGGGGTCCTATAGCAATCAGCCCCAGCATTTT.

This sequence joins TRBV10-3 and TRBJ2-7; 8 bases align to TRBD1. The length of the CDR3 is 12 residues. The germline gives CDR1 ENHRY, CDR2 SYGVKD. The V and J ends lost 4 bases and 4 bases, in that order; junction bases with no gene match: 0. The CDR3 DNA follows: TGTGCCATCAGTGGGACAGGGTACGAGCAGTACTTC. Translated: CAISGTGYEQYF.

The chain carries TRBV19 and TRBJ2-2; 7 bases match TRBD1. The CDR3 length is 17 residues. Germline values: CDR1 LNHDA, CDR2 SQIVND (reference sequence). V trimming: 2 bases; J trimming: 6 bases; junction bases outside the gene matches: 12. CDR3: CASSIRRQGQIPGELFF. The CDR3, as DNA: TGTGCCAGTAGTATACGGAGACAGGGACAGATTCCCGGGGAGCTGTTTTTT.